The sequence of this TCR beta chain was determined in a study of T-cell memory formation after mild COVID-19. The overall study: Clusters were largely donor specific. Points from the study as a whole: Clones that contracted from day 15 to 85 were balanced CD4/CD8, while later expanders leaned CD4+.

Trimming removed 2 bases at V and 6 bases at J, with 16 bases between. Germline CDR1 is SGHRS and CDR2 is YFSETQ. This CDR3 has 15 amino acids. From the 5' RACE reads, TCRdb called clonotypes with MiXCR, one entry per CDR3 protein. The data contain more than 300,000 distinct CDR3 sequences, roughly an eighth of them seen just once; the ten biggest clones take up 22%. As for this clonotype: The target antigen is unknown.

The V and J genes are TRBV5-1 and TRBJ2-3, with D possibly matching TRBD1 (5 bases). Input material: PBMCs or a T cell subset sorted from them (not recorded which). The receptor comes from a man aged 18 to 29 who had mild COVID-19 (a few samples of this study predate the infection). Cell type and time point are not known. The CDR3 DNA reads as TGCGCCAGCAGCTTCCAGGGCATGGCCTACGATACGCAGTATTTT. This sequence encodes CASSFQGMAYDTQYF.